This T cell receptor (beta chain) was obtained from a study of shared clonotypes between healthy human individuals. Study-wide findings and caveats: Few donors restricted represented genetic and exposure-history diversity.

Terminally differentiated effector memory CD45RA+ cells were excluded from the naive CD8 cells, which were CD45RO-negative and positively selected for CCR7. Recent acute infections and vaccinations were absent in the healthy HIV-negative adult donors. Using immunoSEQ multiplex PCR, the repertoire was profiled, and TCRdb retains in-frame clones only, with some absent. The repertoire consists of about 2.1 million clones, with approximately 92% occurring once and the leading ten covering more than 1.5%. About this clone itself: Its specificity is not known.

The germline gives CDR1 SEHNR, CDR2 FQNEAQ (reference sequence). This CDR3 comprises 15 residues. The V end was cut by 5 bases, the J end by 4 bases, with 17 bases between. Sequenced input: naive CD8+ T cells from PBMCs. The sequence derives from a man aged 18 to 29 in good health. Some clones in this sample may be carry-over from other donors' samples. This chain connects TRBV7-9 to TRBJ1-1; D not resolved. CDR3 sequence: CASSRAGYRGTEAFF. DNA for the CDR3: TGTGCCAGCAGCCGGGCCGGATATCGTGGCACTGAAGCTTTCTTT.